The TCR beta chain under discussion was sequenced for a study of post-analysis software for immune sequencing data. Overall study findings and caveats: Comparison of patients with controls showed four or five TRBV segments more frequent in patients, TRBV5-6, TRBV5-1 and TRBV20-1 among them. Under the F measure, samples that were prepared in one batch clustered strongly together. Patients with multiple sclerosis recorded significantly lower normalized Chao1 diversity than controls, the study found.

This clonotype was detected only a few times. Its antigen is as yet unknown. Every TCR beta cDNA library bore unique molecular identifiers. TCRdb ran MiXCR on the PCR reads and lists one entry per CDR3 protein. The sample comprises a few hundred thousand distinct CDR3 sequences, about a third of which are singletons, and roughly 12% rests with the top ten. The germline V gene encodes CDR1 ENHRY and CDR2 SYGVKD. CDR3 size: 14 residues. J was trimmed by 2 bases and V by 3 bases; bases with no gene match: 4. The source is a girl aged 10 to 17 with multiple sclerosis. The sequenced sample was blood. The rearrangement uses TRBV10-3 and TRBJ2-7; TRBD1 matches 7 bases. The CDR3 reads CAISERDSPYEQYF. The CDR3 DNA follows: TGTGCCATCAGTGAACGGGACAGTCCCTACGAGCAGTACTTC.